This TCR beta chain comes out of a study of shared T cell receptors in the human thymus. TCRdb keeps only in-frame clones here, not all; method: immunoSEQ multiplex PCR. Here the sample spans 630,000 or so clones, about 87% being singletons. These same data were also listed under a study on human thymus T cells.

The sequenced sample was thymocytes. This sequence was found in a boy in the first two years of life with a congenital heart defect.

The chain's CDR3 is CASSTHSGRADSDTQYF. CDR3 coding DNA: TGTGCCAGCAGTACTCATAGCGGGAGGGCCGATTCAGATACGCAGTATTTT. This rearrangement joins TRBV28 to TRBJ2-3; TRBD2 agrees at 11 bases. Per germline, CDR1 MDHEN and CDR2 SYDVKM. The CDR3 has 17 amino acids. Losses at the gene ends were 5 bases for V and 4 bases for J; bases not matched to a gene: 11.